Listed here is a single TCR beta chain. The germline V gene has CDR1 MGHRA and CDR2 YSYEKL. This CDR3 is 15 amino acids long. Trimming left V 1 base short and J 4 bases short, with 13 bases between. These data come from a study of T cells in Graves' hyperthyroidism and ophthalmopathy. Amplified regions were TCR beta CDR3 sequences from RNA transcripts. A first-round RT-PCR of the TCR CDR3 used the HTBI primer set. TCRdb redid the calling of the multiplex PCR reads with MiXCR, one entry per CDR3 protein. The table shows under 400,000 distinct CDR3 sequences, with 16% occurring only once. The sample comprised blood. The clonotype comes from a man aged 30 to 39 with Graves' hyperthyroidism. The V call is TRBV4-1, the J call TRBJ1-1; the D is unclear. The CDR3 bases are TGCGCCAGCAGCCAAGCATCGAGTGGGGTCACTGAAGCTTTCTTT. Translated, it gives CASSQASSGVTEAFF.